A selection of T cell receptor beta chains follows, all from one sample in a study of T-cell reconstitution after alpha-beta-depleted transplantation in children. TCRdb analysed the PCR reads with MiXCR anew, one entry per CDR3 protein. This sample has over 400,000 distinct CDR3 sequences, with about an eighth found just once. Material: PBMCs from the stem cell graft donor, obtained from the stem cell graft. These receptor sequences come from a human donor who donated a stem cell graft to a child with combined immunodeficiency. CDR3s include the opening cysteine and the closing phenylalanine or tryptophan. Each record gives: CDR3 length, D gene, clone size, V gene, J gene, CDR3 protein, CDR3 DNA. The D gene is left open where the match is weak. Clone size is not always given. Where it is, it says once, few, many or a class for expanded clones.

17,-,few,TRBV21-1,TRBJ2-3,CASSKELAGEGTDTQYF,TGTGCCAGCAGCAAAGAGCTAGCGGGAGAGGGCACAGATACGCAGTATTTT
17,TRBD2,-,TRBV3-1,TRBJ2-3,CASSQGAGGPGTDTQYF,TGTGCCAGCAGCCAAGGAGCGGGGGGGCCAGGCACAGATACGCAGTATTTT
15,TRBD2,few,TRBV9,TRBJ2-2,CASSAAGGDTGELFF,TGTGCCAGCAGCGCAGCGGGAGGGGACACCGGGGAGCTGTTTTTT
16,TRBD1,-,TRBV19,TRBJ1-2,CASSVGDRGPFYGYTF,TGTGCCAGTAGTGTCGGGGACAGGGGCCCTTTCTATGGCTACACCTTC
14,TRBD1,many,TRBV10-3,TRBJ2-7,CAISDRTGEYEQYF,TGTGCCATCAGCGACAGGACAGGGGAATACGAGCAGTACTTC
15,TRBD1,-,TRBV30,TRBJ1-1,CAWSSGGGGTPKAFF,TGTGCCTGGAGTAGTGGGGGAGGGGGCACTCCGAAAGCTTTCTTT
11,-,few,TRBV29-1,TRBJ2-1,CSVVRVNEQFF,TGCAGCGTTGTTAGGGTGAATGAGCAGTTCTTC
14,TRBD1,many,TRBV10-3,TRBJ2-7,CAIRKTGGNDEQYF,TGTGCCATCAGAAAGACAGGGGGTAATGACGAGCAGTACTTC
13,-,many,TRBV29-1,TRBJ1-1,CSVEEPRDTEAFF,TGCAGCGTTGAAGAACCCAGGGACACTGAAGCTTTCTTT
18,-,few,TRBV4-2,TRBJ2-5,CASSQILNDVRGRETQYF,TGTGCCAGCAGCCAAATCTTAAACGACGTCCGGGGGCGCGAGACCCAGTACTTC
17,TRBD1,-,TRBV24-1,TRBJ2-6,CATRRDRAFSGANVLTF,TGTGCCACCAGGCGGGACAGGGCCTTCTCTGGGGCCAACGTCCTGACTTTC
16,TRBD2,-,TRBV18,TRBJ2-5,CASSPIQGGYKETQYF,TGTGCCAGCTCACCAATCCAGGGAGGGTATAAGGAGACCCAGTACTTC
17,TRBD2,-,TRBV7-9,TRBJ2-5,CASSQGLADTYQETQYF,TGTGCCAGCAGCCAGGGACTAGCGGACACGTACCAAGAGACCCAGTACTTC
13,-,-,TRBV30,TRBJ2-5,CAWSGGVQETQYF,TGTGCCTGGAGCGGCGGGGTCCAAGAGACCCAGTACTTC
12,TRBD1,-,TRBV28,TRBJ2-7,CASKDRDYEQYF,TGTGCCAGCAAGGACAGGGACTACGAGCAGTACTTC
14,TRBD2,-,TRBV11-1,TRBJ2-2,CASSGLAGPGELFF,TGTGCCAGCAGTGGACTAGCAGGCCCCGGGGAGCTGTTTTTT
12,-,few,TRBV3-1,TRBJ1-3,CASSQGGYTIYF,TGTGCCAGCAGCCAAGGTGGATACACCATATATTTT
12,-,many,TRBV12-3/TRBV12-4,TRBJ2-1,CASSSNLGEQFF,TGTGCCAGCAGCTCCAACTTGGGTGAGCAGTTCTTC
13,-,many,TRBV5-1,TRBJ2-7,CASSLTRGYEQYF,TGCGCCAGCAGCTTAACCAGGGGCTACGAGCAGTACTTC
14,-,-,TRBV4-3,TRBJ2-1,CASSLGGTLDEQFF,TGCGCCAGCAGCCTGGGGGGGACATTAGACGAGCAGTTCTTC
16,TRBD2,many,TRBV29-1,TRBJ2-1,CSVAKGLEISYNEQFF,TGCAGCGTTGCGAAGGGACTAGAGATCAGCTACAATGAGCAGTTCTTC
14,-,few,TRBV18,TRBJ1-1,CASRTGHTNTEAFF,TGTGCCAGTAGAACCGGACACACGAACACTGAAGCTTTCTTT
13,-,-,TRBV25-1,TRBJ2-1,CASSADSYNEQFF,TGTGCCAGCAGTGCGGACTCGTACAATGAGCAGTTCTTC
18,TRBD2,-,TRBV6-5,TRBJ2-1,CASSHSFPSGRFDNEQFF,TGTGCCAGCAGCCACTCGTTCCCTAGCGGGAGATTTGACAATGAGCAGTTCTTC
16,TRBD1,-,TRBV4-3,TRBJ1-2,CASSHGMDRGRLGYTF,TGCGCCAGCAGCCACGGAATGGACAGGGGGCGTCTTGGCTACACCTTC
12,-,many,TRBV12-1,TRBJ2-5,CASSSCQETQYF,TGTGCCAGCAGTTCATGCCAAGAGACCCAGTACTTC
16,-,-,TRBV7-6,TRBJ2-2,CASSRPPGANTGELFF,TGTGCCAGCAGCCGTCCCCCAGGGGCGAACACCGGGGAGCTGTTTTTT
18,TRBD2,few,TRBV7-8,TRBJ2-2,CASSLRLAGGPNTGELFF,TGTGCCAGCAGCTTAAGGCTAGCGGGAGGGCCGAACACCGGGGAGCTGTTTTTT
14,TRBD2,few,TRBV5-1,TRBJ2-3,CASKELAGTDTQYF,TGCGCCAGCAAAGAACTAGCGGGAACAGATACGCAGTATTTT
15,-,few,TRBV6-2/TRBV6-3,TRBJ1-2,CASTDRQTIRYGYTF,TGTGCCAGCACCGACAGGCAGACCATCCGTTATGGCTACACCTTC
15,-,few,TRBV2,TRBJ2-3,CASDLSKGLWDTQYF,TGTGCCAGCGACCTCTCTAAAGGCCTGTGGGATACGCAGTATTTT
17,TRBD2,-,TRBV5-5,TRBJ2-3,CASSLEGLAGWADTQYF,TGTGCCAGCAGCTTGGAGGGACTAGCGGGATGGGCAGATACGCAGTATTTT
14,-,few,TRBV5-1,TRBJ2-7,CASSLGRTRGEQYF,TGCGCCAGCAGCTTGGGGCGGACGAGGGGCGAGCAGTACTTC
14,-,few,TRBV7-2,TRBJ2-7,CASSVRGTSYEQYF,TGTGCCAGCAGCGTCCGGGGGACCTCCTACGAGCAGTACTTC
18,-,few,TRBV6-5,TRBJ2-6,CASSYETVNTSGANVLTF,TGTGCCAGCAGTTACGAGACAGTAAATACCTCTGGGGCCAACGTCCTGACTTTC
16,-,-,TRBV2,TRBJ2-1,CASSAFGVSSYNEQFF,TGTGCCAGCAGTGCCTTCGGAGTCAGCTCCTACAATGAGCAGTTCTTC
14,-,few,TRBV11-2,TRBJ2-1,CASSTLSSRNEQFF,TGTGCCAGCAGCACCCTCAGTAGCAGGAATGAGCAGTTCTTC